This TCR beta chain was retrieved from a study of neurological immune-mediated disorders. Points on this clonotype: What it binds is not known.

Study-wide results and caveats: Private repertoires in all groups were suggested by the absence of shared CDR3 amino acid sequences among expanded clones across subjects. The repertoires of 18 of 34 multiple sclerosis patients were placed by phylogenetic grouping in a single related-CDR3 cluster, which may be a signature. Neither clinical nor MRI features showed any association with the multiple sclerosis repertoire cluster, and the authors stated that larger cohorts are needed.

5'RACE with 10-nucleotide random UMIs produced the cDNA. TCRdb passed the 5' RACE reads through MiXCR, listing each CDR3 protein once. The table records approximately 38,000 distinct CDR3 sequences, roughly 2.5% of them present only once. CDR1 and CDR2 from the germline V gene are LNHDA and SQIVND (reference sequence). This CDR3 contains 11 residues. The germline V and J ends were trimmed by 4 bases and 2 bases, with 2 bases remaining between them. The chain links TRBV19 to TRBJ2-5; no reliable D call. This sequence was found in a man aged 50-59 years with multiple sclerosis. The sequenced sample consisted of PBMCs. The DNA for the CDR3 is TGTGCCAGTAGTAAGCAAGAGACCCAGTACTTC. As protein: CASSKQETQYF. Based on the CDR3 plus reference TRBV19 and TRBJ2-5, the full variable domain is DGGITQSPKYLFRKEGQNVTLSCEQNLNHDAMYWYRQDPGQGLRLIYYSQIVNDFQKGDIAEGYSVSREKKESFPLTVTSAQKNPTAFYLCASSKQETQYFGPGTRLLVL.